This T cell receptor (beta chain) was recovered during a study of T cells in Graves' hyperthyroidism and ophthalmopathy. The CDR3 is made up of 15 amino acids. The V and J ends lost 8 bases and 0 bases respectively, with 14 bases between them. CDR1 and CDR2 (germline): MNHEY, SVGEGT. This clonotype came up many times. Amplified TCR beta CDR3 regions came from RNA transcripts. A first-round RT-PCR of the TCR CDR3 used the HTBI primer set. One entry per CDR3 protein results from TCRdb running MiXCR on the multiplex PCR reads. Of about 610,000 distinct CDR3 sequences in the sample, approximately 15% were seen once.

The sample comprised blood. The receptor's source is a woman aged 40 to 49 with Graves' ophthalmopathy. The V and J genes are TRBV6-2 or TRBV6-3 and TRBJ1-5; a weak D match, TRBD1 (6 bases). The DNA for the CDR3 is TGTGCCAGCGTAGATTACAGGGATAGCAATCAGCCCCAGCATTTT. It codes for CASVDYRDSNQPQHF.